The clone carrying this T cell receptor beta chain was detected a few times. Antigen unknown. Time point noted: newly diagnosed GD, antithyroid drugs for less than 3 months. Following extraction of RNA from PBMCs, that RNA was used to make the TCR library. As collected, the peripheral blood samples measured around 9 milliliters each and went into EDTA tubes. Arm-PCR of CDR3 regions and iRepertoire HTBI primers were the basis on which TCR beta libraries were built. As handled by the study authors: Gene usage covered over 55 TRBV and roughly 13 TRBJ segments. TCRdb re-analysed the multiplex PCR reads in MiXCR, keeping a single row per CDR3 protein. It is TCRdb's table, rather than the study itself, that gives the V and J calls and clone size. The table lists about 240,000 distinct CDR3 sequences, 20% to 25% of them singletons, with more than 11% in the top ten. Germline CDR1 LNHDA, CDR2 SQIVND (reference sequence). The CDR3 extends over 14 amino acids. V was pared by 7 bases and J by 5 bases, with 17 bases between.

The data belong to a study of regulatory T cells in long-lasting Graves disease. Findings and limits, study-wide: Having only a small sample size may have limited accuracy.

The chain links TRBV19 to TRBJ2-5; possibly TRBD2 for D (7 bases). Here the sequenced sample was peripheral blood mononuclear cells (PBMCs), taken at new diagnosis, from a patient treated with antithyroid drugs. This TCR derives from a female donor with Graves disease. The CDR3, as DNA: TGTGCCAGTACCCCCGGGGGGCCGGTTGAGACCCAGTACTTC. Its protein product is CASTPGGPVETQYF.